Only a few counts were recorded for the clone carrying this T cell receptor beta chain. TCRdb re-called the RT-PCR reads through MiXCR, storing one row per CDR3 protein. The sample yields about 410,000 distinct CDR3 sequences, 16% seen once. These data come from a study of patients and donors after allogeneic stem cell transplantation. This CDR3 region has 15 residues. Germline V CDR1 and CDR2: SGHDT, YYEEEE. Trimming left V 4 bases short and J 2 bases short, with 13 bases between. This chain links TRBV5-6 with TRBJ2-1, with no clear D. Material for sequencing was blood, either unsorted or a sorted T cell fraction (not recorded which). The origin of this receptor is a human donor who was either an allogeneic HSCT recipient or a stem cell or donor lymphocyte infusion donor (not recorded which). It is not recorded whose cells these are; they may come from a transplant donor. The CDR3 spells CASSPGWEPYNEQFF. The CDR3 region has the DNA TGTGCCAGCAGCCCAGGTTGGGAACCCTACAATGAGCAGTTCTTC.